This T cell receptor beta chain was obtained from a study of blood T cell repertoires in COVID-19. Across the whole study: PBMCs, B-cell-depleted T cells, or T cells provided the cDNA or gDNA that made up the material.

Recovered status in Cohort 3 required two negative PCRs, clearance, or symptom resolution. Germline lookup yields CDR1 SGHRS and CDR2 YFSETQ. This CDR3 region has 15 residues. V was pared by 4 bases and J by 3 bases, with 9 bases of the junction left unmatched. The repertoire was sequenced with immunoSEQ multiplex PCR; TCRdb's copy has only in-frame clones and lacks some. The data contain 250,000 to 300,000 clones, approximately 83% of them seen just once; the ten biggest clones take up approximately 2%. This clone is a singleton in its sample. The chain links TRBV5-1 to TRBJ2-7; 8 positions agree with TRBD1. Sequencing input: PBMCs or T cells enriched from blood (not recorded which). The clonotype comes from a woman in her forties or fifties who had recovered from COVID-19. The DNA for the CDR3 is TGCGCCAGCAGCCTTACAGGACAGGGAGACTACGAGCAGTACTTC. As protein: CASSLTGQGDYEQYF.